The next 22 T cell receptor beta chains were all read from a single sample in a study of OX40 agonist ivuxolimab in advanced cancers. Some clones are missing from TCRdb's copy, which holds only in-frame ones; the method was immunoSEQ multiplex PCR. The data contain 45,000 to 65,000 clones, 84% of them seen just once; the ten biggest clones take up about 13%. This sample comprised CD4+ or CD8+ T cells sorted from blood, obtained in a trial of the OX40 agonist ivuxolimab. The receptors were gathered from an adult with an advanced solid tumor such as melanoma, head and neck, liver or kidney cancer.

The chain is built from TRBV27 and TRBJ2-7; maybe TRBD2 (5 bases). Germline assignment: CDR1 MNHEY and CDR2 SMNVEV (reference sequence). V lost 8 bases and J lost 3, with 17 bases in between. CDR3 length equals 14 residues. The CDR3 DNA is TGTGCCAGCGCTTCCGGCCCGGAGGTCTACGAGCAGTACTTC. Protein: CASASGPEVYEQYF.

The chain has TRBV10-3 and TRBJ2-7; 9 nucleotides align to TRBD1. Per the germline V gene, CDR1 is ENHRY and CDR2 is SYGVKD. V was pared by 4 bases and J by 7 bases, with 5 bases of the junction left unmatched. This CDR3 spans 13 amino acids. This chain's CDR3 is CAISAQGAREQYF. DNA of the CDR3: TGTGCCATCAGTGCACAGGGGGCTCGGGAGCAGTACTTC.

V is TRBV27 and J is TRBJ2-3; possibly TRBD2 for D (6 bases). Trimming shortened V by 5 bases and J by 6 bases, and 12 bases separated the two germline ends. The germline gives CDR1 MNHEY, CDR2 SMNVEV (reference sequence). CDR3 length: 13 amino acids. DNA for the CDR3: TGTGCCAGCAGTGATTACACTAGCGATACGCAGTATTTT. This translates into CASSDYTSDTQYF.

The CDR3 DNA reads as TGTGCCAGCAGCCGCGGCACGTACACCGGGGAGCTGTTTTTT. Translated: CASSRGTYTGELFF. This rearrangement joins TRBV14 to TRBJ2-2; D remains ambiguous. V was clipped by 4 bases and J by 3 bases, with 9 bases between them. There are 14 residues in the CDR3. In germline, CDR1 is SGHDN, CDR2 FVKESK.

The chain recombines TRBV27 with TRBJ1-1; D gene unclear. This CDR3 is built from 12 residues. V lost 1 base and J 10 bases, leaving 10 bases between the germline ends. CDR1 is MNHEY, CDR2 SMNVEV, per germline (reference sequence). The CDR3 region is CASSLLKGPAFF. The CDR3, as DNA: TGTGCCAGCAGTTTATTAAAGGGTCCAGCTTTCTTT.

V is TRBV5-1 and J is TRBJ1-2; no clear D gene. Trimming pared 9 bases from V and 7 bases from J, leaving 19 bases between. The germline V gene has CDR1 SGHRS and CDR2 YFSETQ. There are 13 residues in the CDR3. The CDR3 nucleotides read TGCGCCACCGGACCGTCCCAACTAGGTGGCTACACCTTC. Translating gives CATGPSQLGGYTF.

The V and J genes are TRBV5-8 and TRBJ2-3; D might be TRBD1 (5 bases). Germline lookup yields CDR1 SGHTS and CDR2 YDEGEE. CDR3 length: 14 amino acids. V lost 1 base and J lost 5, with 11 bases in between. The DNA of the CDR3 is TGTGCCAGCAGCTTGTTGGGGCGAGGAGATACGCAGTATTTT. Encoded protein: CASSLLGRGDTQYF.

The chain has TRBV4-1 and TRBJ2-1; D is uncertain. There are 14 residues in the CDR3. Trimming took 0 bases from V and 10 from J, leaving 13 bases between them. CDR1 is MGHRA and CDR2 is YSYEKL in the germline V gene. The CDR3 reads CASSQEPGPQEQFF. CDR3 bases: TGCGCCAGCAGCCAAGAGCCTGGGCCACAAGAGCAGTTCTTC.

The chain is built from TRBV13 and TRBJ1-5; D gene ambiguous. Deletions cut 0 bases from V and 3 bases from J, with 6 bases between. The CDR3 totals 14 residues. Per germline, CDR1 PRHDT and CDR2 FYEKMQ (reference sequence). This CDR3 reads CASSLGRHNQPQHF. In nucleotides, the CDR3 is TGTGCCAGCAGCTTAGGAAGGCACAATCAGCCCCAGCATTTT.

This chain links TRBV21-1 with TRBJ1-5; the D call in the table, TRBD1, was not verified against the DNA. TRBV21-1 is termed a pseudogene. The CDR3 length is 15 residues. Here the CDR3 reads CASSIRGQGDQPQHF. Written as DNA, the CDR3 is TGTGCCAGCAGCATCCGGGGACAGGGAGATCAGCCCCAGCATTTT.

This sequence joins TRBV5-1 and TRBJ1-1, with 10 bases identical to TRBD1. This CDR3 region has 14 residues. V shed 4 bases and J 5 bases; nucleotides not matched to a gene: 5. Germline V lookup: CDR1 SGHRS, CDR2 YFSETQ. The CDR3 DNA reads TGCGCCAGCAGCCCCCCGGGACAGGGGACTGAAGCTTTCTTT. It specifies CASSPPGQGTEAFF.

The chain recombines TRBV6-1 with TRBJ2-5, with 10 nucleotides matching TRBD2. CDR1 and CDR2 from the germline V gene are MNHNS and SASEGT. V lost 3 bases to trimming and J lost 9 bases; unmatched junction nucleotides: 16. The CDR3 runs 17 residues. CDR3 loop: CASSEPRTSGQLGAQYF. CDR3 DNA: TGTGCCAGCAGTGAGCCCCGGACTAGCGGCCAATTGGGGGCCCAGTACTTC.

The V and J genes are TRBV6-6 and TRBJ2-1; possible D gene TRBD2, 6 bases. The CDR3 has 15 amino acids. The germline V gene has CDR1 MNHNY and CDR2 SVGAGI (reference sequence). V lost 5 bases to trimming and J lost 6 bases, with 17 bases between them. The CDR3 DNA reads TGTGCCAGCAGTCATGGGACTTTGGGCGCCAATGAGCAGTTCTTC. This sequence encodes CASSHGTLGANEQFF.

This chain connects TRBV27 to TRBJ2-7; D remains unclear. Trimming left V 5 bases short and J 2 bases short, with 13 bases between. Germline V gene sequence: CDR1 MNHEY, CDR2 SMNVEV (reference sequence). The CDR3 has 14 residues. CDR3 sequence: CASSRRNSPYEQYF. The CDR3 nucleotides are TGTGCCAGCAGTCGCCGGAACAGTCCCTACGAGCAGTACTTC.

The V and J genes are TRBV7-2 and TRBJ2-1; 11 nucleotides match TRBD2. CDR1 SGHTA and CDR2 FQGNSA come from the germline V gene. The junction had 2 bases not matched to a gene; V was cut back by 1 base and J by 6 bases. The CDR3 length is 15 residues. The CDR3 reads CASSLVLAGGNEQFF. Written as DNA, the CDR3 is TGTGCCAGCAGCTTAGTTCTAGCGGGAGGCAATGAGCAGTTCTTC.

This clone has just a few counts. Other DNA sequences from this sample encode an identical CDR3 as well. The CDR3 nucleotides read TGTGCCAGTAGTATAGGGGGAAAAAAACTGTTTTTT. This encodes CASSIGGKKLFF. The chain uses TRBV19 and TRBJ1-4, with no clear D. Germline lookup yields CDR1 LNHDA and CDR2 SQIVND (reference sequence). V gave up 1 base and J gave up 9 bases, with 6 bases separating them. This CDR3 comprises 12 residues.

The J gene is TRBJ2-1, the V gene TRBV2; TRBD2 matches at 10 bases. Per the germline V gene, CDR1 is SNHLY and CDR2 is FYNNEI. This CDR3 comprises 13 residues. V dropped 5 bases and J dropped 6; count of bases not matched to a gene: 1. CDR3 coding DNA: TGTGCCAGCAGTCTAGCGGGAGCCAATGAGCAGTTCTTC. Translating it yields CASSLAGANEQFF. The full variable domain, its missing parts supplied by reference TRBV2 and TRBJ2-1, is EPEVTQTPSHQVTQMGQEVILRCVPISNHLYFYWYRQILGQKVEFLVSFYNNEISEKSEIFDDQFSVERPDGSNFTLKIRSTKLEDSAMYFCASSLAGANEQFFGPGTRLTVL.

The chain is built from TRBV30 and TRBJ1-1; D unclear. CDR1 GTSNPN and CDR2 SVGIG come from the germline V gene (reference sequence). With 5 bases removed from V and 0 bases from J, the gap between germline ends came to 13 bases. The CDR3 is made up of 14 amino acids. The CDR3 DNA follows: TGTGCCTGGCGCCTAAACTATCTGAACACTGAAGCTTTCTTT. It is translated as CAWRLNYLNTEAFF.

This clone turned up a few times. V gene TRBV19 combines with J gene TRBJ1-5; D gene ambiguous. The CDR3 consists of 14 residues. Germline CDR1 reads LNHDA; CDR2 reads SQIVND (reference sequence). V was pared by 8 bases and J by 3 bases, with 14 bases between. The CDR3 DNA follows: TGTGCCAGTTCACCGGGCAGGCCCAATCAGCCCCAGCATTTT. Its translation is CASSPGRPNQPQHF. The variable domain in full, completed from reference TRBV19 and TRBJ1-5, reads DGGITQSPKYLFRKEGQNVTLSCEQNLNHDAMYWYRQDPGQGLRLIYYSQIVNDFQKGDIAEGYSVSREKKESFPLTVTSAQKNPTAFYLCASSPGRPNQPQHFGDGTRLSIL.

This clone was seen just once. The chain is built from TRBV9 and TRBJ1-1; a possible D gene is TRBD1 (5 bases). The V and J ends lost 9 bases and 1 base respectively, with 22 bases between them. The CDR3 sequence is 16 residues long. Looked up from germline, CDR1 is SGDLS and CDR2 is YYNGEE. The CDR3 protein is CAISYGGPGKNTEAFF. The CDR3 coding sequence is TGTGCCATTTCATACGGGGGTCCGGGGAAGAACACTGAAGCTTTCTTT.

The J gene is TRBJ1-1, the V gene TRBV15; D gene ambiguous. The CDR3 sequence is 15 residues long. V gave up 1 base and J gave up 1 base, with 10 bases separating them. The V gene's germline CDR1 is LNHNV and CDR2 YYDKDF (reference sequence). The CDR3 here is CATSRGGQTNTEAFF. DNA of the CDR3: TGTGCCACCAGCAGAGGTGGCCAGACGAACACTGAAGCTTTCTTT.

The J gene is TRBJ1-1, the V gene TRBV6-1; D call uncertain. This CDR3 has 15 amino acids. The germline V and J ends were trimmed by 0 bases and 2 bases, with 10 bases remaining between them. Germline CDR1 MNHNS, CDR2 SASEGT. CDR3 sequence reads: CASSEAPSGNTEAFF. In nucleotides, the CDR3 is TGTGCCAGCAGTGAAGCGCCGTCTGGAAACACTGAAGCTTTCTTT.